The 14 T cell receptor beta chains in this list originate from one sample, sequenced in a study of cytomegalovirus exposure and HLA in healthy donors. Only in-frame clones appear in the TCRdb table, and some are missing; sequencing was by immunoSEQ multiplex PCR. The sample carries 90,000 to 150,000 clones, roughly nine tenths recorded once. The specimen was PBMCs. The receptors stem from a man between 18 and 29 years old in good health and CMV-seropositive.

The genes are TRBV18 and TRBJ1-2, with a possible D match to TRBD1 (5 bases). V lost 3 bases to trimming and J lost 4 bases, with 15 bases between them. The V gene's germline CDR1 is KGHSH and CDR2 LQKENI. The CDR3 has 15 residues. DNA for the CDR3: TGTGCCAGCTCACCCCCCCACGCGGGGACCTATGGCTACACCTTC. It codes for CASSPPHAGTYGYTF.

The rearrangement joins TRBV5-6 to TRBJ1-2, with D unresolved. V lost 1 base, J lost 4 bases, and 8 bases lay in between. This CDR3 contains 13 residues. Looked up from germline, CDR1 is SGHDT and CDR2 is YYEEEE. The CDR3: CASSLKGGYGYTF. The CDR3 nucleotides read TGTGCCAGCAGCTTGAAGGGAGGCTATGGCTACACCTTC.

The chain carries TRBV28 and TRBJ2-3; TRBD2 aligns across 12 bases. The CDR3 has 19 residues. Looked up from germline, CDR1 is MDHEN and CDR2 is SYDVKM. With 5 bases clipped from V and 5 bases from J, the junction kept 17 bases outside the gene matches. CDR3 in amino acids: CASSQLAGGVNTGGDTQYF. Written as DNA, the CDR3 is TGTGCCAGCAGTCAACTAGCGGGGGGCGTAAATACTGGTGGAGATACGCAGTATTTT.

This rearrangement joins TRBV28 to TRBJ2-5, with 8 bases aligning to TRBD1. V was pared by 4 bases and J by 5 bases, with 12 bases of the junction left unmatched. Germline V lookup: CDR1 MDHEN, CDR2 SYDVKM. The CDR3 runs 16 residues. The CDR3 nucleotides are TGTGCCAGCAGTTCGACCGGGACAGGCAAGAGGGAGACCCAGTACTTC. Its translation: CASSSTGTGKRETQYF.

The chain recombines TRBV9 with TRBJ2-3; 7 bases align to TRBD2. Per the germline V gene, CDR1 is SGDLS and CDR2 is YYNGEE. The CDR3 extends over 15 amino acids. V lost 1 base to trimming and J lost 5 bases; unmatched junction nucleotides: 7. For the CDR3, the DNA is TGTGCCAGCAGCGTACAGCGGGGAGGGGAAGATACGCAGTATTTT. Its translation is CASSVQRGGEDTQYF.

This chain uses TRBV10-1 with TRBJ2-3; 9 bases line up with TRBD2. CDR1 WNHNN and CDR2 SYGVQD come from the germline V gene (reference sequence). The CDR3 loop spans 15 amino acids. Trimming cost V 2 bases and J 3 bases; bases outside gene matches: 3. The DNA of the CDR3 is TGCGCCAGCAGTGAGGGCGGGGGGGCGACAGATACGCAGTATTTT. Protein: CASSEGGGATDTQYF.

This sequence joins TRBV14 and TRBJ2-5; 7 bases are a match to TRBD1. This CDR3 region has 12 residues. V was pared by 7 bases and J by 4 bases, with 3 bases of the junction left unmatched. Germline lookup yields CDR1 SGHDN and CDR2 FVKESK. The CDR3 reads CASINRGETQYF. The CDR3 DNA reads TGTGCCAGCATTAACAGGGGAGAGACCCAGTACTTC.

The V and J genes are TRBV9 and TRBJ1-6; D gene ambiguous. The CDR3 is 14 amino acids. Germline V gives CDR1 SGDLS, CDR2 YYNGEE. V dropped 0 bases and J dropped 10 bases, with 11 bases sitting between them. DNA of the CDR3: TGTGCCAGCAGCGTAGACGGGAGCAACTCACCCCTCCACTTT. It is translated as CASSVDGSNSPLHF.

The V gene is TRBV25-1, the J gene TRBJ1-1, with D maybe TRBD1 (6 bases). This CDR3 region has 13 residues. The V end lost 2 bases, the J end lost 8 bases, and 12 bases lay between the germline ends. Germline CDR1 and CDR2: MGHDK and SYGVNS. DNA for the CDR3: TGTGCCAGCAGTGAACTCAGGGGCTACGAAGCTTTCTTT. It yields the protein CASSELRGYEAFF.

For the CDR3, the DNA is TGTGCCAGCAGTACCCGACAGGACCTGGCCAATGAGCAGTTCTTC. As protein: CASSTRQDLANEQFF. The genes are TRBV27 and TRBJ2-1, with a possible D match to TRBD1 (6 bases). In germline, CDR1 is MNHEY, CDR2 SMNVEV (reference sequence). V dropped 5 bases and J dropped 6 bases, with 17 bases sitting between them. The CDR3 runs to 15 residues.

A single count supports this clone. V is TRBV6-5 and J is TRBJ1-1; TRBD1 matches at 9 bases. The CDR3 contains 15 residues. V trimming: 5 bases; J trimming: 4 bases; junction bases outside the gene matches: 8. Germline V gene sequence: CDR1 MNHEY, CDR2 SVGAGI. The CDR3 sequence: CASSPTGGVITEAFF. Here the CDR3 DNA reads TGTGCCAGCAGTCCGACAGGGGGGGTGATCACTGAAGCTTTCTTT.

This clone was observed once. This sequence joins TRBV30 and TRBJ2-5; D uncertain. The V end lost 2 bases, the J end lost 1 base, and 8 bases lay between the germline ends. Germline CDR1 is GTSNPN and CDR2 is SVGIG (reference sequence). The CDR3 spans 13 residues. As DNA, the CDR3 is TGTGCCTGGAGTTACGGTTCCCAAGAGACCCAGTACTTC. Its protein product is CAWSYGSQETQYF.

The genes are TRBV7-9 and TRBJ2-1, with D possibly matching TRBD1 (7 bases). Trimming stripped 6 bases from V and 4 bases from J, with 13 bases between. The V gene's germline CDR1 is SEHNR and CDR2 FQNEAQ (reference sequence). The CDR3 loop spans 14 amino acids. The CDR3: CASRQGGDYNEQFF. The CDR3 coding sequence is TGTGCCAGCAGGCAGGGGGGCGATTACAATGAGCAGTTCTTC. Full variable domain (rest looked up from reference TRBV7-9 and TRBJ2-1): DTGVSQNPRHKITKRGQNVTFRCDPISEHNRLYWYRQTLGQGPEFLTYFQNEAQLEKSRLLSDRFSAERPKGSFSTLEIQRTEQGDSAMYLCASRQGGDYNEQFFGPGTRLTVL.

The V and J genes are TRBV7-8 and TRBJ2-5; 7 bases are a match to TRBD1. The CDR3 sequence is 14 residues long. CDR1 and CDR2 (germline): SGHVS, FQNEAQ. J was trimmed by 3 bases and V by 4 bases; bases with no gene match: 5. The CDR3 reads CASSSGQAKETQYF. CDR3 sequence (DNA): TGTGCCAGCAGCTCAGGACAGGCCAAAGAGACCCAGTACTTC.